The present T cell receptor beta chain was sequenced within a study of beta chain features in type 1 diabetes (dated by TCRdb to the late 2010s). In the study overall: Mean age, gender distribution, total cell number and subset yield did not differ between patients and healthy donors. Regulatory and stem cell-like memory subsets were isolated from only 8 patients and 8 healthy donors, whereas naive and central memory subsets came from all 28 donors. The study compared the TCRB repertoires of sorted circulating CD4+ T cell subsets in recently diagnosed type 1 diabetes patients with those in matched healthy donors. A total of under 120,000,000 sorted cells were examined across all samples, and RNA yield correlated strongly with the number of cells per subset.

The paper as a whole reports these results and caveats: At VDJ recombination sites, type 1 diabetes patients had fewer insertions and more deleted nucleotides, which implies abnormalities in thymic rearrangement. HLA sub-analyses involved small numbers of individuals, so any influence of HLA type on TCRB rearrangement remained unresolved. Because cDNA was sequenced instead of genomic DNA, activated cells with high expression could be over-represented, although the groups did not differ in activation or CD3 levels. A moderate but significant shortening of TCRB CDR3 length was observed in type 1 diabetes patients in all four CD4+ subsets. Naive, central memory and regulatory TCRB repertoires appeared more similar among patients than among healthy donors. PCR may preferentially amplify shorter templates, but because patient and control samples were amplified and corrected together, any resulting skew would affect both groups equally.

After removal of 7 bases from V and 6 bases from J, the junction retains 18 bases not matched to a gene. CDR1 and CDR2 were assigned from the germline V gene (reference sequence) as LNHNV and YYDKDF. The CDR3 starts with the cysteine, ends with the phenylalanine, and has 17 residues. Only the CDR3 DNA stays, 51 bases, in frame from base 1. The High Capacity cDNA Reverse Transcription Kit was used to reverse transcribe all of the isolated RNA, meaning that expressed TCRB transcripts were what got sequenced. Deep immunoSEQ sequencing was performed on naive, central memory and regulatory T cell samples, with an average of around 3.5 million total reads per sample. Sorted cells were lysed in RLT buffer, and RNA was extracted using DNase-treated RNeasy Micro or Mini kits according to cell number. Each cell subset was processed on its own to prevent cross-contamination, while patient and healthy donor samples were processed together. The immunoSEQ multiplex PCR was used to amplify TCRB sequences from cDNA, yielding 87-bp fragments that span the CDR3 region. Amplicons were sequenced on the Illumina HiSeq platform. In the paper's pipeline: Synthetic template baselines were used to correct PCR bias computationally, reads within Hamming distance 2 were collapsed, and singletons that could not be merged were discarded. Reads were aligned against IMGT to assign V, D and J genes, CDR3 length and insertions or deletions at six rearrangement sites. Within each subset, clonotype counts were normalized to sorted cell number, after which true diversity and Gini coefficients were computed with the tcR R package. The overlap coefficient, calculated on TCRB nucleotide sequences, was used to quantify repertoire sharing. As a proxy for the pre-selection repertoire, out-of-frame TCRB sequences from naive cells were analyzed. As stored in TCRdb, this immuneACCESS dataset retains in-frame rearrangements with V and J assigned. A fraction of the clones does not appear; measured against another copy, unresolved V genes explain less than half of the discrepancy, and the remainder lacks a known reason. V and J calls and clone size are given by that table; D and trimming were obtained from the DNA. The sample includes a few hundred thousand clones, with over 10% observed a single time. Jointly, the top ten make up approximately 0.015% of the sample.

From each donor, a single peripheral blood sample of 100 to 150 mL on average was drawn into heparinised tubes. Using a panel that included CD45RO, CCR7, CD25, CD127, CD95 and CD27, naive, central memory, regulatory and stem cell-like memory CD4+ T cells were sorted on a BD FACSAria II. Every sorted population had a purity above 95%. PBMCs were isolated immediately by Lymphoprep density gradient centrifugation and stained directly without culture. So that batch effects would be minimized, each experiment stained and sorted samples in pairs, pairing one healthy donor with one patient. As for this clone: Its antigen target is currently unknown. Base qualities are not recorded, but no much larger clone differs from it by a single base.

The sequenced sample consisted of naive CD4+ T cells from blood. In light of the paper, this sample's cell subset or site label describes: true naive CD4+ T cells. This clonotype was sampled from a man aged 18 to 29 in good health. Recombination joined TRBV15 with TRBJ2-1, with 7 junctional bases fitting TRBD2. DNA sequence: TGTGCCACCACATCGGGCTTAGCGGGCGTTGTAGTCAATGAGCAGTTCTTC. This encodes CATTSGLAGVVVNEQFF.